The entry below gives a single T cell receptor (beta chain) sequence along with its context. The antigen is unknown. The CDR3 length is 16 residues. From germline, CDR1 is SGHNT and CDR2 YYREEE (reference sequence). Deletions cut 4 bases from V and 1 base from J, with 17 bases between. This record comes from a study of cytomegalovirus exposure and HLA in healthy donors. Study-level results: The HLA-A and HLA-B alleles of most subjects were reportedly predicted accurately from TCR beta sequences. In vitro data verified three CMV-associated chains as specific for CMV antigens.

The PCR employed 60 Vbeta primers together with 13 Jbeta primers. The table came from immunoSEQ multiplex PCR; TCRdb's copy has only in-frame clones and leaves some out. The top ten hold approximately 2% of the sample, which has around 100,000 clones, roughly 79% seen once. The V call is TRBV5-4, the J call TRBJ2-5; D may be TRBD2 (6 bases). Sequencing input: PBMCs. The receptor's source is a woman aged 35 to 49 in good health and CMV-seronegative. The CDR3 sequence is CASSLLYRDSQETQYF. CDR3 sequence (DNA): TGTGCCAGCAGCCTACTATACCGGGACTCCCAAGAGACCCAGTACTTC.